The rows below give T cell receptor beta chains drawn from one sample of a study of blood T cell repertoires in COVID-19. Measured with immunoSEQ multiplex PCR; TCRdb has only the in-frame clones, and not every one. The sample has more than 150,000 clones; roughly 89% are singletons. Sequencing was performed on peripheral blood. These TCRs come from a woman in her 70s with COVID-19, enrolled during active disease. Both conserved end residues are part of each CDR3. A D gene is named only where the DNA matches it firmly. Clone size appears in some rows only: once, few, many, or a class for an expanded clone.

d_gene	v_gene	abundance	j_gene	CDR3nt	CDR3aa
.	TRBV15	.	TRBJ1-1	TGTGCCACCAGCAGAGCTCTGAATTCGGACACTGAAGCTTTCTTT	CATSRALNSDTEAFF
.	TRBV12-3/TRBV12-4	.	TRBJ2-7	TGTGCCAGCAGTTTAGGTAGCTCCTACGAGCAGTACTTC	CASSLGSSYEQYF
TRBD2	TRBV2	.	TRBJ2-5	TGTGCCAACCTTAAGGAGGTAGCGGGGAGTCCAGAGACCCAGTACTTC	CANLKEVAGSPETQYF
TRBD1	TRBV11-3	.	TRBJ2-1	TGTGCCAGCAGCTTAGGTAGAGGGGGCAACAATGAGCAGTTCTTC	CASSLGRGGNNEQFF
.	TRBV6-1	.	TRBJ2-5	TGTGCCAGCAGTGGAAATTTGGAGGGCCTGAGGAGCCAAGAGACCCAGTACTTC	CASSGNLEGLRSQETQYF
.	TRBV12-3/TRBV12-4	once	TRBJ2-3	TGTGCCAGCAGTTTAAATATCGATACGCAGTATTTT	CASSLNIDTQYF
.	TRBV18	few	TRBJ2-7	TGTGCCAGCTCGCTACTTTCCGGGACAATAGGCGAGCAGTACTTC	CASSLLSGTIGEQYF
TRBD1	TRBV11-3	once	TRBJ1-3	TGTGCCAGCAGCTTCGGACAGGGGAACACCATATATTTT	CASSFGQGNTIYF
.	TRBV3-1/TRBV3-2	.	TRBJ2-2	TGTGCCAGCAGCCCATCCGGAGCCGGGGAGCTGTTTTTT	CASSPSGAGELFF
.	TRBV4-3	.	TRBJ2-3	TGCGCCAGCAGCCAAGTCTTTATGGGGGAGGAGCCTTATTTAGATACGCAGTATTTT	CASSQVFMGEEPYLDTQYF
.	TRBV28	once	TRBJ1-2	TGTGCCAGCAGTCAGCGGGTAGGGGCTGGGTATGGCTACACCTTC	CASSQRVGAGYGYTF
.	TRBV21-1	.	TRBJ2-1	TGTGCCAGCAGCAAAGTTTTCGGACTAGCGGATTACAATGAGCAGTTCTTC	CASSKVFGLADYNEQFF
.	TRBV3-1/TRBV3-2	few	TRBJ1-2	TGTGCCAGCAGCCAAGCTGGGAGTGGCTACACCTTC	CASSQAGSGYTF
.	TRBV7-9	.	TRBJ2-2	TGTGCCAGCAGCCCACCTGTAAGGCCGGAGACCGGGGAGCTGTTTTTT	CASSPPVRPETGELFF
.	TRBV5-4	.	TRBJ1-2	TGTGCCAGCAGCTTGGACACCGCCTATGGCTACACCTTC	CASSLDTAYGYTF
TRBD2	TRBV7-2	.	TRBJ2-1	TGTGCCAGCAGCTTAGTGGGGAGGGCCTACAATGAGCAGTTCTTC	CASSLVGRAYNEQFF
.	TRBV7-2	.	TRBJ1-5	TGTGCCAGCAGCTTAGCGGGGGCGTATCAGCCCCAGCATTTT	CASSLAGAYQPQHF
TRBD2	TRBV7-2	.	TRBJ2-7	TGTGCCAGCAGCGTCTGGACTAGATTCTACGAGCAGTACTTC	CASSVWTRFYEQYF
TRBD1	TRBV28	.	TRBJ2-1	TGTGCCAGCAGTCCTCCCGGGACAGGGGACAATGAGCAGTTCTTC	CASSPPGTGDNEQFF
TRBD2	TRBV5-1	.	TRBJ2-2	TGCGCCAGCAGCTTAGGCCTAGCGGGAGTATCGACCGGGGAGCTGTTTTTT	CASSLGLAGVSTGELFF
TRBD1	TRBV30	.	TRBJ2-7	TGTGCCTGGAGGCTGACAGGGACCAGCGAGCAGTACTTC	CAWRLTGTSEQYF
TRBD1	TRBV6-5	.	TRBJ2-2	TGTGCCAGCAGGACCGGGACAGCGAACACCGGGGAGCTGTTTTTT	CASRTGTANTGELFF
.	TRBV10-3	.	TRBJ1-5	TGTGCCATCTCCCCGGACGGGGTAGCTGGTCAGCCCCAGCATTTT	CAISPDGVAGQPQHF
.	TRBV14	.	TRBJ2-7	TGTGCCAGCAGCCCCACAGACCCCCTAACCCGGGAGCAGTACTTC	CASSPTDPLTREQYF
.	TRBV9	.	TRBJ1-2	TGTGCCAGCAGCGTAGTAGATTTGGGGAGTTATGGCTACACCTTC	CASSVVDLGSYGYTF
.	TRBV11-3	.	TRBJ2-7	TGTGCCAGCAGCCAGGAAGAGGGTTACTACGAGCAGTACTTC	CASSQEEGYYEQYF
.	TRBV27	.	TRBJ1-5	TGTGCCAGCAGTTTAGCGGGAGGGCAGCCCCAGCATTTT	CASSLAGGQPQHF